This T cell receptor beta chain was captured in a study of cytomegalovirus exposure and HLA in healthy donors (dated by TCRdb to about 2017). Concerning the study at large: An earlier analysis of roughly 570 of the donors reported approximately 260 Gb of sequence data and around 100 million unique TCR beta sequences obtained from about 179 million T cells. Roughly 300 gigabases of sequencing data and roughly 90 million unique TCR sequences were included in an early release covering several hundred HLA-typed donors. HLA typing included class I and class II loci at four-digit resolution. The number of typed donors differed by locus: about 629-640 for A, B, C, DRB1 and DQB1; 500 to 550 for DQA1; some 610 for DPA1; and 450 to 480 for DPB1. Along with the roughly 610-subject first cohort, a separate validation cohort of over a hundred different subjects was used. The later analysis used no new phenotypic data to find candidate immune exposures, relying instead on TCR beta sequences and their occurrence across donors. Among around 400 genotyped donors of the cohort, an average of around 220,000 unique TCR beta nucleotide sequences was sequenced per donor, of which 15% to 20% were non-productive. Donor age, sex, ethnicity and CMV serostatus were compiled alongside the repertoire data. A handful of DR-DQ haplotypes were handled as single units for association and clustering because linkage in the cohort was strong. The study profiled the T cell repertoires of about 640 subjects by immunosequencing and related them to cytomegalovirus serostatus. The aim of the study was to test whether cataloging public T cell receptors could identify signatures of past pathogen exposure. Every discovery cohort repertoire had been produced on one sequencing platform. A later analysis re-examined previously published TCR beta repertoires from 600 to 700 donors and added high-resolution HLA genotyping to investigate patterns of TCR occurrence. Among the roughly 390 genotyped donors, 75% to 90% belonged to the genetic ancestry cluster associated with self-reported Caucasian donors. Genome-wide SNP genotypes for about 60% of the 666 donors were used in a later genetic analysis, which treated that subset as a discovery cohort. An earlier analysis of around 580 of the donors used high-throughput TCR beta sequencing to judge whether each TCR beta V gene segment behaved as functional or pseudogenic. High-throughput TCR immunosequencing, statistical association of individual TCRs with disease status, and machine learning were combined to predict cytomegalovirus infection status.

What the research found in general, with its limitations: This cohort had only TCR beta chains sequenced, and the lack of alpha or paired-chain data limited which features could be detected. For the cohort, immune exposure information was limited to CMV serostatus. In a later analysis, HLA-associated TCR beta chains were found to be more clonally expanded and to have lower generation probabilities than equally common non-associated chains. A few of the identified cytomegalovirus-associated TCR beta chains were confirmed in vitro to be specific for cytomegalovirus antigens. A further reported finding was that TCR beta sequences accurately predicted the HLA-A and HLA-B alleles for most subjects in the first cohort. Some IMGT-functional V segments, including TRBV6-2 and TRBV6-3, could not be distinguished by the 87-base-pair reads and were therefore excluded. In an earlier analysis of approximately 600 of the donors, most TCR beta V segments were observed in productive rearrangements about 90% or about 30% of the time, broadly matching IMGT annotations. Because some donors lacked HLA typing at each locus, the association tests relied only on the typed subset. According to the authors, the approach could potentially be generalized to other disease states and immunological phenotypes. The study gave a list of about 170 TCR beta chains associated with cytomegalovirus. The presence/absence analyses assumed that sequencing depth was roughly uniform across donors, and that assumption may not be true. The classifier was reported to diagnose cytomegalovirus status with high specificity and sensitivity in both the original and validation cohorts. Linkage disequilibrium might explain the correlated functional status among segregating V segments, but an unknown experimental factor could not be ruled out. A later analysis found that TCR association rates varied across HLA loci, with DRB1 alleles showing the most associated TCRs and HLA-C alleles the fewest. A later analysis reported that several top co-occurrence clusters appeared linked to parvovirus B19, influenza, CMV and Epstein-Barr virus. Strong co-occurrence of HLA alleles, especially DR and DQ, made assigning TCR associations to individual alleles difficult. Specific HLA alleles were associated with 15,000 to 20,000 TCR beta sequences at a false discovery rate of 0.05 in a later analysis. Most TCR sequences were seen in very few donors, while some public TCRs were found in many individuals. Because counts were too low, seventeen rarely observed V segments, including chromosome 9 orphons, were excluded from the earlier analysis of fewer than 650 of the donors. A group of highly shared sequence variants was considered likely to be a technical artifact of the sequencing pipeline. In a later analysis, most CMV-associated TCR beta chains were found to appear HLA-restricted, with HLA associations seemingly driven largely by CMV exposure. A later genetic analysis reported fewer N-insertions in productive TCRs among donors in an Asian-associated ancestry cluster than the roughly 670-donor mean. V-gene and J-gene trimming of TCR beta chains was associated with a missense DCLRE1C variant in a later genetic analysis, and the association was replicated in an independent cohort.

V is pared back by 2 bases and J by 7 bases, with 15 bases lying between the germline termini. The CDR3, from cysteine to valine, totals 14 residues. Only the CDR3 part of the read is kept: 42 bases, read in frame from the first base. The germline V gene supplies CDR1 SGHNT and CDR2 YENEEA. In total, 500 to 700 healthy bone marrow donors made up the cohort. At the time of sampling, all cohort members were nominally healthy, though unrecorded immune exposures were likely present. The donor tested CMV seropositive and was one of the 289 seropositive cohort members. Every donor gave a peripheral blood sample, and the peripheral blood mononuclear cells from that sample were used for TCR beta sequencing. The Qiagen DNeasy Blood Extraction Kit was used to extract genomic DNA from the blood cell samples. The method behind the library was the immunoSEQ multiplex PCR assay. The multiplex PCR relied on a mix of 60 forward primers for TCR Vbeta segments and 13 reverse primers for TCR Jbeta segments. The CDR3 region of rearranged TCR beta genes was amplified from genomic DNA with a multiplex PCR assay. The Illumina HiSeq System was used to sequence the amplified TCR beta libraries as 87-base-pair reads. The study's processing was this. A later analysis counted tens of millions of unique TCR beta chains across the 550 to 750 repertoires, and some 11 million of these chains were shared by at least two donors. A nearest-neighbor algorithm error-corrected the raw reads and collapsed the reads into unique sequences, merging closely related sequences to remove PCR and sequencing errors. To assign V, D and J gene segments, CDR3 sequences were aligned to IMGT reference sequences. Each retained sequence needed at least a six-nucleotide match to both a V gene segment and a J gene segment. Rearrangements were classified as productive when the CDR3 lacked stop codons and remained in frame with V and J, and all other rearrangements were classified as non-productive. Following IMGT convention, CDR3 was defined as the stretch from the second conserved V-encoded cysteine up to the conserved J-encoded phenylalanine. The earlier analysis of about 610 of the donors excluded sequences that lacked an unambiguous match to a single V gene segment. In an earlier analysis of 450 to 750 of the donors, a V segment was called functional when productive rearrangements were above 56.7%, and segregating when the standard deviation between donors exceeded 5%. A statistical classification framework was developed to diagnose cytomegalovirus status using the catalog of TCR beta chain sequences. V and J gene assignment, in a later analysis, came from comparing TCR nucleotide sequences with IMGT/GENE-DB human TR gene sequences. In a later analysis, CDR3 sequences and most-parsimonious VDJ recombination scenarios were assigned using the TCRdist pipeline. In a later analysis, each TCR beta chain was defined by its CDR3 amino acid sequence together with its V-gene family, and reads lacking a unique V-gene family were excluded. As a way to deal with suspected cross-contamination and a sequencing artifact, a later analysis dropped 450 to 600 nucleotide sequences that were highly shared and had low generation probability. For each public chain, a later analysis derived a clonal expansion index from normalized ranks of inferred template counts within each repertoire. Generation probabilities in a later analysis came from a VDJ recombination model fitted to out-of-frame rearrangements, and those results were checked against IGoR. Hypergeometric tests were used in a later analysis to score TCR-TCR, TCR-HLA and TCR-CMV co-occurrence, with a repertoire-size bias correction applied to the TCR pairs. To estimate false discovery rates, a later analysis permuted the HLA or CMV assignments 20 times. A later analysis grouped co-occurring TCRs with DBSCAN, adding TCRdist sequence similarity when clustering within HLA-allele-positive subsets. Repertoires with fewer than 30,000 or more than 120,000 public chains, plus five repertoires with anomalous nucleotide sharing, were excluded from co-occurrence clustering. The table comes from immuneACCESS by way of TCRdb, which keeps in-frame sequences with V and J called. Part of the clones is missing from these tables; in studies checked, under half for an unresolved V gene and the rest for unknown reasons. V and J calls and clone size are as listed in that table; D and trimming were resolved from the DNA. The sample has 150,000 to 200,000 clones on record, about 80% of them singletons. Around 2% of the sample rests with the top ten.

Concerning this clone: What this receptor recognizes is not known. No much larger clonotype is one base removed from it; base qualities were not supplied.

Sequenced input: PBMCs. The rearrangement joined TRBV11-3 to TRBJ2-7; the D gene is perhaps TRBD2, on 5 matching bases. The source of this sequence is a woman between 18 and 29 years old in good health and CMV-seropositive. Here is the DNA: TGTGCCAGCAGCTTAAGTGGGTCGACGGGGGAGCAGTACGTC. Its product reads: CASSLSGSTGEQYV.